This TCR beta chain originates from a study of T cells in Graves' hyperthyroidism and ophthalmopathy (dated by TCRdb to the late 2010s). Regarding the complete study: Peripheral blood was collected at initial diagnosis, before any treatment. Following sampling, methimazole starting at 30 mg daily was given to hyperthyroidism patients, and high-dose intravenous methylprednisolone was given to ophthalmopathy patients. The roughly 99 discovery patients were divided at random into training and test sets in a 7:3 ratio. Prospective prediction of ophthalmopathy was tested in an independent validation cohort consisting of fewer than 20 hyperthyroidism patients and around 16 patients who later progressed to ophthalmopathy. In roughly six Graves' hyperthyroidism patients, the study also compared T-cell repertoires from thyroid tissue with T-cell repertoires from blood. The paper reports TCR Vbeta CDR3 sequencing of approximately 140 peripheral blood samples: over 40 ophthalmopathy, fewer than 85 hyperthyroidism and around 17 progressor patients. To identify distinguishing TCR V-J signatures, a discovery cohort of around 100 patients was used, comprising 40 to 45 with Graves' ophthalmopathy and roughly 60 with stable Graves' hyperthyroidism. General study outcomes and caveats: Sample size was not statistically predetermined, and blinding of investigators to group allocation was not performed. Most expanded thyroid clonotypes (frequency above 0.001) were also detected in blood, suggesting blood repertoires may reflect thyroid immune responses. In validation, the model predicted progression to ophthalmopathy with around 71% sensitivity and 72% to 85% specificity, a median of about 6 months before onset. A model built on a 13 V-J signature distinguished ophthalmopathy from stable hyperthyroidism, reaching 85% to 90% sensitivity and approximately 81% specificity in cross-validation and 80%/75% in testing.

TCR beta CDR3 regions were amplified from RNA transcripts. The first round of RT-PCR for the TCR CDR3 was performed with the HTBI primer set and the Qiagen OneStep RT-PCR kit. A second multiplex PCR round built the libraries, followed by size selection and purification. Libraries were sequenced paired-end with 100 bp reads on an Illumina HiSeq2000. The source study handled its data this way. Raw data were processed with SOAPnuke, discarding reads with adapters, uncalled bases, mean Phred below 15, or no exact constant-primer or identifier match. High-quality paired reads were merged using COPE v1.2.5, and each unique nucleotide sequence was defined as a clonotype. MiTCR v1.1 was used to align the clonotypes against IMGT TRBV, TRBD and TRBJ reference segments. The analysis included only V-J combinations with a frequency above 0.0001, which together covered 98% to 99.2% of the repertoires. A TCS score was defined as the ratio of F50 (clonal expansion) to E x V (chaos), with BLOSUM62-based TCRdist applied between CDR3 peptides within each V-J. Welch's t-statistics and random forest reduced fewer than 550 V-J features to 13, which were used in a naive Bayes classifier (R e1071). TCRdb reprocessing: public reads trimmed at Q25 with fastp, clones called with MiXCR, in-frame beta chains kept. Rows with a matching CDR3 protein are joined into one entry that keeps the most common DNA and genes. The V and J calls and clone size are TCRdb's, not the authors'. Across this sample there are 500,000 to 650,000 distinct CDR3 sequences, with about 15% seen only once. The ten largest clones capture around 13% of the sample.

Worth noting for this clonotype: The clone's antigen remains unknown. Base qualities are not at hand, and no much larger clone is one base apart.

Moderately to severely active disease, a Clinical Activity Score of at least 3, a NOSPECS grade of at least 4, and a duration under 3 months were present in ophthalmopathy patients. The study excluded patients with uncontrolled infections, other autoimmune diseases, pregnancy or lactation. Diagnoses were established on the basis of clinical symptoms, serum thyroxine and TRAb, thyroid ultrasound, and orbital computed tomography. Ficoll-Paque density gradient centrifugation was used to isolate PBMCs from under 11 ml of fresh peripheral blood. Total RNA was extracted with Trizol reagent, and quality was checked on an Agilent 2100 Bioanalyzer. The germline V end is reduced by 3 bases and the J end by 1 base; junction bases left unmatched: 4. From the cysteine through the phenylalanine, the CDR3 covers 16 amino acids. Only CDR3 DNA remains: 48 bases, in frame from the first base. The germline V gene (reference sequence) supplies CDR1 SGHNT and CDR2 YYREEE.

This clonotype was obtained from a woman in her 50s with Graves' ophthalmopathy. Sequencing was performed on blood. The rearranged chain carries TRBV5-4 and TRBJ2-2, and TRBD2 aligns with 9 junction nucleotides. The nucleotide sequence is TGTGCCAGCAGCTCCATGCGGGAGGGGAACACCGGGGAGCTGTTTTTT. Translated, this is CASSSMREGNTGELFF.